This T cell receptor (beta chain) originates from a study of cytomegalovirus exposure and HLA in healthy donors. With regard to this clone: Its specificity is not known.

General study findings and limits: The study designated 150 or so TCR beta chains cytomegalovirus-associated.

CDR1 MNHNY and CDR2 SVGAGI come from the germline V gene (reference sequence). The CDR3 is 15 amino acids. V was clipped by 6 bases and J by 0 bases, with 14 bases between them. The PCR contained 60 Vbeta and 13 Jbeta primers. This table comes from immunoSEQ multiplex PCR, and its TCRdb copy is limited to in-frame clones, with some not included. The sample lists some 210,000 clones; about 80% were seen once. The receptor was isolated from a woman aged 45 to 65 in good health and CMV-seropositive. Material for sequencing was PBMCs. This rearrangement joins TRBV6-6 to TRBJ1-1, with a weak D call TRBD1 (6 bases). The CDR3 here is CASRRDGQMNTEAFF. In DNA form, the CDR3 reads TGTGCCAGCAGACGCGACGGACAGATGAACACTGAAGCTTTCTTT.